The 19 T cell receptor beta chains below were found in one sample sequenced in a study of T cell responses to AZD1222 COVID-19 vaccine. Here immunoSEQ multiplex PCR was the method, and the copy in TCRdb shows in-frame clones only, minus some. The sample has around 130,000 clones, over 90% seen once. Sequencing was performed on peripheral blood, taken on day 0 of AZD1222 vaccination. All receptors come from an adult in good health.

The chain carries TRBV21-1 and TRBJ2-2; the table's TRBD2 call for D was not verified on the DNA. TRBV21-1 is shown as a pseudogene. CDR3 length: 19 residues. The CDR3 sequence: CASSKGRGLAVRNTGELFF. The DNA of the CDR3 is TGTGCCAGCAGCAAAGGCCGAGGGCTAGCAGTCAGGAACACCGGGGAGCTGTTTTTT.

For this clone: Distinct nucleotide sequences in the sample also encode this CDR3. The V and J genes are TRBV5-1 and TRBJ2-7; the D is unclear. The CDR3 has 14 residues. Trimming cost V 0 bases and J 0 bases, with 7 bases left between them. The germline V gene has CDR1 SGHRS and CDR2 YFSETQ. DNA for the CDR3: TGCGCCAGCAGCTTGGGTTTATCCTCCTACGAGCAGTACTTC. This gives the protein CASSLGLSSYEQYF.

The V and J genes are TRBV6-6 and TRBJ2-1; 9 bases align to TRBD2. Germline-derived CDR1 and CDR2 are MNHNY and SVGAGI (reference sequence). Losses at the gene ends were 6 bases for V and 9 bases for J; bases not matched to a gene: 6. The length of the CDR3 is 13 residues. For the CDR3, the DNA is TGTGCCAGCAGGCGGGAGGGCCGGGGTGAGCAGTTCTTC. This sequence encodes CASRREGRGEQFF.

This clone was recorded a few times. In nucleotides, the CDR3 is TGCAGTGCTAGTTCGTCTCCCGAGGGGTATGGCTACACCTTC. Amino acids: CSASSSPEGYGYTF. The chain combines TRBV20-1 with TRBJ1-2; D is perhaps TRBD1 (5 bases). This CDR3 region has 14 residues. CDR1 is DFQATT and CDR2 is SNEGSKA in the germline V gene (reference sequence). The V end was cut by 3 bases, the J end by 5 bases, with 16 bases between.

The V and J genes are TRBV12-3 or TRBV12-4 and TRBJ1-1; the D is unclear. The CDR3 has 13 amino acids. Trimming stripped 1 base from V and 3 bases from J, with 6 bases between. CDR3 DNA: TGTGCCAGCAGTTTAGTCCTGGACACTGAAGCTTTCTTT. Translation: CASSLVLDTEAFF.

The chain uses TRBV6-5 and TRBJ2-7; D gene uncertain. This CDR3 contains 16 residues. The germline V gene has CDR1 MNHEY and CDR2 SVGAGI. V gave up 2 bases and J gave up 3 bases, with 17 bases separating them. The CDR3 spells CASSYSSLQPHYEQYF. The CDR3 nucleotides are TGTGCCAGCAGTTACAGCTCGCTTCAGCCCCACTACGAGCAGTACTTC.

The CDR3 nucleotides read TGTGCCAGCAGCTTAGAAGTCCGGGACAGACTTCCCCTCCACTTT. Translated, it gives CASSLEVRDRLPLHF. This sequence joins TRBV7-8 and TRBJ1-6; 7 bases are a match to TRBD1. The CDR3 totals 15 residues. The junction had 10 bases not matched to a gene; V was cut back by 1 base and J by 13 bases. Germline values: CDR1 SGHVS, CDR2 FQNEAQ.

The chain uses TRBV9 and TRBJ2-7, with 10 bases identical to TRBD1. Germline CDR1 SGDLS, CDR2 YYNGEE. J gave up 5 bases and V 4 bases, and 9 bases lay outside the gene matches. This CDR3 contains 15 residues. The CDR3 DNA reads as TGTGCCAGCAGCACCGGGACAGGGGTATGGGACGAGCAGTACTTC. Translation gives CASSTGTGVWDEQYF.

The chain links TRBV5-1 to TRBJ1-2; 7 bases agree with TRBD1. V dropped 4 bases and J dropped 6; count of bases not matched to a gene: 9. CDR1 and CDR2 (germline): SGHRS, YFSETQ. The CDR3 is 14 residues long. CDR3 sequence: CASSLGQDWDGYTF. The CDR3 DNA reads as TGCGCCAGCAGCCTAGGACAGGATTGGGATGGCTACACCTTC.

The V call is TRBV5-1, the J call TRBJ1-4; no clear D. The length of the CDR3 is 15 residues. Trimming shortened V by 2 bases and J by 0 bases, and 8 bases separated the two germline ends. Germline-derived CDR1 and CDR2 are SGHRS and YFSETQ. CDR3: CASSLSGSTNEKLFF. The DNA of the CDR3 is TGCGCCAGCAGCTTATCGGGGTCAACTAATGAAAAACTGTTTTTT. The variable domain in full, completed from reference TRBV5-1 and TRBJ1-4, reads KAGVTQTPRYLIKTRGQQVTLSCSPISGHRSVSWYQQTPGQGLQFLFEYFSETQRNKGNFPGRFSGRQFSNSRSEMNVSTLELGDSALYLCASSLSGSTNEKLFFGSGTQLSVL.

This chain connects TRBV2 to TRBJ1-1; 9 bases are shared with TRBD1. V dropped 2 bases and J dropped 4; count of bases not matched to a gene: 2. This CDR3 is 14 amino acids long. The germline gives CDR1 SNHLY, CDR2 FYNNEI. In nucleotides, the CDR3 is TGTGCCAGCAGTGAACTGGGACAGGGCACTGAAGCTTTCTTT. Translation gives CASSELGQGTEAFF.

This CDR3 is CASSLGQSGGNQPQHF. The CDR3 DNA is TGTGCCAGCAGCTTGGGACAGTCGGGAGGCAATCAGCCCCAGCATTTT. The V call is TRBV5-8, the J call TRBJ1-5, with a weak D call TRBD1 (5 bases). The CDR3 spans 16 residues. The germline V gene encodes CDR1 SGHTS and CDR2 YDEGEE. V was trimmed by 0 bases and J by 2 bases, leaving 12 bases between them.

The chain links TRBV7-2 to TRBJ2-7, with TRBD2 matching 9 bases. This CDR3 is built from 13 residues. J was trimmed by 5 bases and V by 3 bases; bases with no gene match: 2. CDR1 is SGHTA, CDR2 FQGNSA, per germline. The CDR3 sequence: CASSFSGSDEQYF. The CDR3 DNA reads as TGTGCCAGCAGCTTTAGCGGGAGCGACGAGCAGTACTTC.

Comment on this clone: The sample holds other DNA sequences that translate to the same CDR3. The J gene is TRBJ1-6, the V gene TRBV5-1; 7 bases are a match to TRBD1. J lost 9 bases, V lost 0 bases, and 3 bases had no gene match. The CDR3 is 14 residues long. CDR1 and CDR2 (germline): SGHRS, YFSETQ. DNA for the CDR3: TGCGCCAGCAGCTTGGGCCAGGGGGGTTCACCCCTCCACTTT. It specifies CASSLGQGGSPLHF.

This rearrangement joins TRBV4-2 to TRBJ2-1, with 13 bases aligning to TRBD2. From germline, CDR1 is LGHNA and CDR2 YNFKEQ. Losses at the gene ends were 4 bases for V and 6 bases for J; bases not matched to a gene: 3. The CDR3 loop spans 15 amino acids. CDR3 nucleotides: TGTGCCAGCAGCCCTGGGACTAGCGGGGCCAATGAGCAGTTCTTC. This translates into CASSPGTSGANEQFF.

The chain carries TRBV7-6 and TRBJ1-1, with 7 bases identical to TRBD1. V lost 4 bases and J lost 0; bases outside the gene matches: 5. Germline CDR1 is SGHVS and CDR2 is FNYEAQ. This CDR3 region has 15 residues. The CDR3 nucleotides are TGTGCCAGCAGCTCCGAGGGGGCGCTGAACACTGAAGCTTTCTTT. Its protein is CASSSEGALNTEAFF. Filled out from reference TRBV7-6 and TRBJ1-1, the complete variable domain reads GAGVSQSPRYKVTKRGQDVALRCDPISGHVSLYWYRQALGQGPEFLTYFNYEAQQDKSGLPNDRFSAERPEGSISTLTIQRTEQRDSAMYRCASSSEGALNTEAFFGQGTRLTVV.

The chain is built from TRBV6-6 and TRBJ2-7; a weak D match, TRBD1 (6 bases). The CDR3 sequence is 14 residues long. Looked up from germline, CDR1 is MNHNY and CDR2 is SVGAGI (reference sequence). Trimming took 0 bases from V and 4 from J, leaving 10 bases between them. This CDR3 is CASSYSTGRYEQYF. For the CDR3, the DNA is TGTGCCAGCAGTTACTCGACAGGTCGGTACGAGCAGTACTTC.

The table lists this clone with a count of one. This chain joins TRBV27 and TRBJ2-1; tentatively, D is TRBD2 (5 bases). The CDR3 extends over 15 amino acids. Germline loops: CDR1 MNHEY, CDR2 SMNVEV (reference sequence). V gave up 3 bases and J gave up 0 bases, with 9 bases separating them. In DNA form, the CDR3 reads TGTGCCAGCAGTTTTCCGGGAAGCTCCTACAATGAGCAGTTCTTC. Encoded protein: CASSFPGSSYNEQFF.

This rearrangement joins TRBV27 to TRBJ2-1, with D unresolved. Trimming took off 3 bases at V and 6 bases at J, with 6 bases between the two ends. This CDR3 spans 12 amino acids. The V gene's germline CDR1 is MNHEY and CDR2 SMNVEV (reference sequence). The CDR3 is CASSFPGNEQFF. In nucleotides, the CDR3 is TGTGCCAGCAGTTTTCCTGGCAATGAGCAGTTCTTC.